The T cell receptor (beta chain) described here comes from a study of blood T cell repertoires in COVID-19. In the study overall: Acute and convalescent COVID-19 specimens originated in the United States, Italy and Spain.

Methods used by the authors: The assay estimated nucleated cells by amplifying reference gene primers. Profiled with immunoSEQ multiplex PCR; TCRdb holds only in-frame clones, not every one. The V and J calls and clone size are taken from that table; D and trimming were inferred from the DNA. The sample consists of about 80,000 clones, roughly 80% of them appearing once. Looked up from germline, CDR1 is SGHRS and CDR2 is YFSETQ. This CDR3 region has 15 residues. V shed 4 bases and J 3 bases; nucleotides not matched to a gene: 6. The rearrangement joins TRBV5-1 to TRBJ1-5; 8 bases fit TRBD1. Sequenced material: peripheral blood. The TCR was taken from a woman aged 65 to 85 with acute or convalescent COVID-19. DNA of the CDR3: TGCGCCAGCAGCCAACAGGGGGACTCCAATCAGCCCCAGCATTTT. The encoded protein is CASSQQGDSNQPQHF.